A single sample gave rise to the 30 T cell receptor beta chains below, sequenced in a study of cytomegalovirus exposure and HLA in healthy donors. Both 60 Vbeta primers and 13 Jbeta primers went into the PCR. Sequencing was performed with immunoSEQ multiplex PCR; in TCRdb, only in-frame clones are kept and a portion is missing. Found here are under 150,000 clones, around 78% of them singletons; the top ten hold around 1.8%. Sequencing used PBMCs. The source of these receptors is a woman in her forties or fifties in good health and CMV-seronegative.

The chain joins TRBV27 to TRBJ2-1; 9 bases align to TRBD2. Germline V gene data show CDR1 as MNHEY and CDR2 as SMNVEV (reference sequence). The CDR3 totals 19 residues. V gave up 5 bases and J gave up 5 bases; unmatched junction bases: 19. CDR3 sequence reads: CASSRTRPSASGKDNEQFF. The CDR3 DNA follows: TGTGCCAGCAGTAGGACCCGCCCGTCGGCTAGCGGGAAAGACAATGAGCAGTTCTTC.

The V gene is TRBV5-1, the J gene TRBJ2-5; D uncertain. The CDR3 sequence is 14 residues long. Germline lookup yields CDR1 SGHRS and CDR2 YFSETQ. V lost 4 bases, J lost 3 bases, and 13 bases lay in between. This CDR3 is CASSEYGGEETQYF. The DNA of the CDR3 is TGCGCCAGCAGCGAGTATGGCGGCGAAGAGACCCAGTACTTC.

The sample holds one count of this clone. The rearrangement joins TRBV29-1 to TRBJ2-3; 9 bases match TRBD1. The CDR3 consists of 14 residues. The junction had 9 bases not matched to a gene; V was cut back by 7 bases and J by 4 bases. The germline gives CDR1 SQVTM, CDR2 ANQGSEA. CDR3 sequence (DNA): TGCAGCGCCCCGACAGGGGGTGGGTCAGATACGCAGTATTTT. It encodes CSAPTGGGSDTQYF.

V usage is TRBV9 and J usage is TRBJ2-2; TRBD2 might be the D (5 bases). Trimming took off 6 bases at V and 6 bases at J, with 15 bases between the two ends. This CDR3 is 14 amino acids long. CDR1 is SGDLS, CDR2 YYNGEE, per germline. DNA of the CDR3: TGTGCCAGCAACGGGAACCCGGCCGCCGGGGAGCTGTTTTTT. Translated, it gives CASNGNPAAGELFF.

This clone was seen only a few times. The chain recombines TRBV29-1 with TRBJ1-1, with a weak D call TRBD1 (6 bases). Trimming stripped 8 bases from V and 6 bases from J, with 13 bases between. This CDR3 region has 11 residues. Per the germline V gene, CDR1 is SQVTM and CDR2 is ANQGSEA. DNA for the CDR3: TGCAGCTCCTCAAGGGGGTCTGAAGCTTTCTTT. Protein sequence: CSSSRGSEAFF.

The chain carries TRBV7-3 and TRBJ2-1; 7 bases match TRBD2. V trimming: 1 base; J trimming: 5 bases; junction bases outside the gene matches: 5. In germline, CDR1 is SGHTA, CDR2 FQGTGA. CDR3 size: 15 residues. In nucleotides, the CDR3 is TGTGCCAGCAGCTTAAGCGGGAGTACCCACAATGAGCAGTTCTTC. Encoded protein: CASSLSGSTHNEQFF.

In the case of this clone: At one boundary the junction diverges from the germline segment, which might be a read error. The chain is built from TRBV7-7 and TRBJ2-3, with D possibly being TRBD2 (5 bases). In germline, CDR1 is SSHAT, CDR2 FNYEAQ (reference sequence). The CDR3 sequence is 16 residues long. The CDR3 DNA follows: TGTGCTAGCAGTTCCCTCCGAGTGCGGGCAGGAGATACGCAGTATTTT. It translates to CASSSLRVRAGDTQYF.

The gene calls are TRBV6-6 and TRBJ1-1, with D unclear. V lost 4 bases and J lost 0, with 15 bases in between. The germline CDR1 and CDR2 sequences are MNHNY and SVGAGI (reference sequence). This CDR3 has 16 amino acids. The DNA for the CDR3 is TGTGCCAGCAGTTCCGTCCGGTTAGCATTGAACACTGAAGCTTTCTTT. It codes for CASSSVRLALNTEAFF.

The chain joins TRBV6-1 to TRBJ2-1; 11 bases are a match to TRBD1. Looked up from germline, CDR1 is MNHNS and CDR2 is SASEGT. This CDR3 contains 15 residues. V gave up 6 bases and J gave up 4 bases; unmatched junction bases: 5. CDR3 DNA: TGTGCCAGCAGCAGGGACAGGGGGGGTTACAATGAGCAGTTCTTC. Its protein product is CASSRDRGGYNEQFF.

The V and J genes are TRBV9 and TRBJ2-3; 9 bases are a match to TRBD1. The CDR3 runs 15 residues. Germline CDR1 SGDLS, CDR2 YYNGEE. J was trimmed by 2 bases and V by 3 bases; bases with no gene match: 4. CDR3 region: CASSAGQGITDTQYF. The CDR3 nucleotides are TGTGCCAGCAGCGCGGGACAGGGTATCACAGATACGCAGTATTTT.

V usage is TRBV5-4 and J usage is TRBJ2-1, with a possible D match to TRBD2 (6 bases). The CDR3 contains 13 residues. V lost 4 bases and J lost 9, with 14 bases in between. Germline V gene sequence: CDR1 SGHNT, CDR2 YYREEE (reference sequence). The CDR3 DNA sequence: TGTGCCAGCAGCGGCGCGACTAGTTCTGAGCAGTTCTTC. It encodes CASSGATSSEQFF.

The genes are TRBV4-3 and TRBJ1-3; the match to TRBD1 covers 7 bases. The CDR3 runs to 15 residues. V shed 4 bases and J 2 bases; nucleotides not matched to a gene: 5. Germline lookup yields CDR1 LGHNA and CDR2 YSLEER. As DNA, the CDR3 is TGCGCCAGCAGCCCAGACAGGGCGACTGGAAACACCATATATTTT. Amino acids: CASSPDRATGNTIYF.

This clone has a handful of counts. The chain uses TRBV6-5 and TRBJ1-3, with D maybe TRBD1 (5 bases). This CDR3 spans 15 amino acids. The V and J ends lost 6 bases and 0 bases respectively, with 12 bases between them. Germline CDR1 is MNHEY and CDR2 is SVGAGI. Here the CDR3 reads CASRPTGYSGNTIYF. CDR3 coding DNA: TGTGCCAGCAGACCCACAGGTTACTCTGGAAACACCATATATTTT.

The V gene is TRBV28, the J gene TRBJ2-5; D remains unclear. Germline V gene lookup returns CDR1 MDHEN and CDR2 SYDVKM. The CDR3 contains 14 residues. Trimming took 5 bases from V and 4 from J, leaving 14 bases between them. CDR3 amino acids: CASSPHEVGETQYF. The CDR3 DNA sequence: TGTGCCAGCAGTCCACATGAGGTGGGAGAGACCCAGTACTTC. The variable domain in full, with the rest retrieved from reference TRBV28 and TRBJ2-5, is DVKVTQSSRYLVKRTGEKVFLECVQDMDHENMFWYRQDPGLGLRLIYFSYDVKMKEKGDIPEGYSVSREKKERFSLILESASTNQTSMYLCASSPHEVGETQYFGPGTRLLVL.

This CDR3 is CASSPGPGLAGVYYEQYF. The CDR3 coding sequence is TGTGCCAGCAGCCCCGGGCCGGGACTAGCGGGAGTATACTACGAGCAGTACTTC. V and J are TRBV5-4 and TRBJ2-7; TRBD2 agrees at 14 bases. The germline gives CDR1 SGHNT, CDR2 YYREEE (reference sequence). The J segment lost 3 bases and the V segment lost 4 bases, leaving 12 bases of the junction unmatched. The CDR3 spans 18 residues.

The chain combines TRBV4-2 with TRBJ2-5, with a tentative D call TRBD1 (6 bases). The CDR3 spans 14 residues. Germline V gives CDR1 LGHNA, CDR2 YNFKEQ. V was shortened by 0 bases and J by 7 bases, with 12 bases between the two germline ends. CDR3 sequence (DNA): TGTGCCAGCAGCCAAGATAAACAGGGTGGGACCCAGTACTTC. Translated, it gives CASSQDKQGGTQYF.

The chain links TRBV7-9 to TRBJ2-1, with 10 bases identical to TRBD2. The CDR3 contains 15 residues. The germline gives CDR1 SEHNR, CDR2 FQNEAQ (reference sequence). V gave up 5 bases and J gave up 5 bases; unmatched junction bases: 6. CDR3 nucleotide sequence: TGTGCCAGCAGCCTTAGCGGGAGGTCCGACAATGAGCAGTTCTTC. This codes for CASSLSGRSDNEQFF. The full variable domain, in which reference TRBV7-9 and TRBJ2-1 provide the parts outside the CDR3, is DTGVSQNPRHKITKRGQNVTFRCDPISEHNRLYWYRQTLGQGPEFLTYFQNEAQLEKSRLLSDRFSAERPKGSFSTLEIQRTEQGDSAMYLCASSLSGRSDNEQFFGPGTRLTVL.

DNA of the CDR3: TGTGCTAGTGGTTTCGGGCTAGCGGCGAACACCGGGGAGCTGTTTTTT. It specifies CASGFGLAANTGELFF. The rearrangement uses TRBV12-5 and TRBJ2-2; 7 nucleotides line up with TRBD2. This CDR3 is built from 16 residues. Germline loops: CDR1 LGHNT, CDR2 FRNRAP. The V gene end was trimmed by 3 bases and the J gene end by 0 bases; junction bases not matched to a gene: 4.

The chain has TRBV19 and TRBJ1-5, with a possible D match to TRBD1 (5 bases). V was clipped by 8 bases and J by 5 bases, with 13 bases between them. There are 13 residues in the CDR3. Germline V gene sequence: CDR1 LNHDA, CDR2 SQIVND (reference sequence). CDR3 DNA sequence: TGTGCCAGTCATCAGGGAACCGATCAGCCCCAGCATTTT. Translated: CASHQGTDQPQHF.

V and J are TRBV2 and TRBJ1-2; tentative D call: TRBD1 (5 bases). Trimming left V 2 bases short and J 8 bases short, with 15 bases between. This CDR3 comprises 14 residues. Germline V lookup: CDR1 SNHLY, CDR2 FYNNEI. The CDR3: CASSENWGGSGYTF. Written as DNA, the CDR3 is TGTGCCAGCAGTGAAAATTGGGGGGGTAGCGGCTACACCTTC.

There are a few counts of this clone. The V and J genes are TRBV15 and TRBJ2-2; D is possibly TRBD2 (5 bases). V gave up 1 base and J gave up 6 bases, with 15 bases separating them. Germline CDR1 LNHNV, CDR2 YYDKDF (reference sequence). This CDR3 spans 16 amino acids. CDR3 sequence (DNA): TGTGCCACCAGCAGAGCGGATCTAGCTCAGTCCGGGGAGCTGTTTTTT. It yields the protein CATSRADLAQSGELFF.

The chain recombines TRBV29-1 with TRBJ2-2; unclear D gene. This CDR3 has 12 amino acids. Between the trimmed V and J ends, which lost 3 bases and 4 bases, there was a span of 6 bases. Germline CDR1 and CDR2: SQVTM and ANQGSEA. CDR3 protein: CSVEAGTGELFF. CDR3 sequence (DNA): TGCAGCGTTGAGGCTGGCACCGGGGAGCTGTTTTTT.

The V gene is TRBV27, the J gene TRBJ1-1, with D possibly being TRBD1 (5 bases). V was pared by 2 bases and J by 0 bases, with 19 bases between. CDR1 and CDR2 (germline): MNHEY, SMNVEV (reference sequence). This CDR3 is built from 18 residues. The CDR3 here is CASSLGWRGPPMNTEAFF. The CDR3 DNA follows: TGTGCCAGCAGTTTAGGGTGGCGGGGCCCACCAATGAACACTGAAGCTTTCTTT.

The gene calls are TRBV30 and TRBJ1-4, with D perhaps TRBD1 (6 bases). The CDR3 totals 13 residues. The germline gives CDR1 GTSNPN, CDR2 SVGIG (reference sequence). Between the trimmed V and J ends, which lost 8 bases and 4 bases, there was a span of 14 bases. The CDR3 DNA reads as TGTGCCGGCCCGGACAGCCTTAATGAAAAACTGTTTTTT. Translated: CAGPDSLNEKLFF.

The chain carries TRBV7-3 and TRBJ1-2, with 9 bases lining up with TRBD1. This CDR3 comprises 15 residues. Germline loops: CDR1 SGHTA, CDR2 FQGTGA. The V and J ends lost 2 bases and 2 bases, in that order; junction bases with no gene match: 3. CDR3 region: CASSLGGQGNYGYTF. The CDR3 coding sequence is TGTGCCAGCAGCTTAGGGGGACAGGGAAACTATGGCTACACCTTC.

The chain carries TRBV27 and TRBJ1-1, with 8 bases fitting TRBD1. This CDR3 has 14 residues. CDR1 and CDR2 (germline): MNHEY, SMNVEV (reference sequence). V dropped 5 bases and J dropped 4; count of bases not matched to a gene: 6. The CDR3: CASSIGQGGTEAFF. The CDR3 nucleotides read TGTGCCAGCAGTATAGGACAGGGAGGCACTGAAGCTTTCTTT.

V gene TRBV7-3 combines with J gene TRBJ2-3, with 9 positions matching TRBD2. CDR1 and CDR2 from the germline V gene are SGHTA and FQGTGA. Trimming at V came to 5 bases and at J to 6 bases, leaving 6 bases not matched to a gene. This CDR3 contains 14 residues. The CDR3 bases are TGTGCCAGCAGCCAGGGACTAGCTTCCGATACGCAGTATTTT. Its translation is CASSQGLASDTQYF.

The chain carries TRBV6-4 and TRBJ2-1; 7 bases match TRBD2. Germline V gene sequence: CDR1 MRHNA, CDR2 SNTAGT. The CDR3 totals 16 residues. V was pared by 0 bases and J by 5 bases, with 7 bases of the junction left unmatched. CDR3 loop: CASSDSSPGGNNEQFF. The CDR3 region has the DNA TGTGCCAGCAGTGACTCGAGTCCGGGAGGCAACAATGAGCAGTTCTTC.

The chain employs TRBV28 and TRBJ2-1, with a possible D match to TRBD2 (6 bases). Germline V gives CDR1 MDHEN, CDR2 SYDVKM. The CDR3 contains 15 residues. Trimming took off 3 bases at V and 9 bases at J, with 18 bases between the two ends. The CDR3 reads CASSFQGGTLVEQFF. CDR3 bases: TGTGCCAGCAGTTTTCAGGGAGGAACATTAGTTGAGCAGTTCTTC.

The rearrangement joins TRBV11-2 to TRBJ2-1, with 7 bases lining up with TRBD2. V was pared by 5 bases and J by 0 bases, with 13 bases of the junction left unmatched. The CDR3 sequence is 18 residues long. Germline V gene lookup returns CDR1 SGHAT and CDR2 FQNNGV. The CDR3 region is CASSPRWGGDSSYNEQFF. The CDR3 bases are TGTGCCAGCAGCCCTAGATGGGGAGGGGACTCCTCCTACAATGAGCAGTTCTTC. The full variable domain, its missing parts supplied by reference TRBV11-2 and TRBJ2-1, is EAGVAQSPRYKIIEKRQSVAFWCNPISGHATLYWYQQILGQGPKLLIQFQNNGVVDDSQLPKDRFSAERLKGVDSTLKIQPAKLEDSAVYLCASSPRWGGDSSYNEQFFGPGTRLTVL.